This paragraph covers one TCR beta chain sequence. No fewer than 7 million PBMCs went into each sample. The V gene lost 7 bases and the J gene lost 0 bases, with 13 bases spanning the gap. Germline CDR1 and CDR2: SGDLS and YYNGEE. This CDR3 contains 14 residues. The sample comes from a study of blood T cells in healthy people across ages. Sample-barcoded 5' priming and a J-beta primer mix drove a second PCR of roughly 7 to 11 cycles. In TCRdb, the 5' RACE reads were re-called with MiXCR into one record per CDR3 protein. The table records 550,000 to 800,000 distinct CDR3 sequences, about 30% of them present only once.

This chain connects TRBV9 to TRBJ1-1; D unresolved. The sequence came from a woman over 75 in good health. Input material: blood. The CDR3 loop is CASSLQSLNTEAFF. In nucleotides, the CDR3 is TGTGCCAGCTCACTACAGAGTTTGAACACTGAAGCTTTCTTT.